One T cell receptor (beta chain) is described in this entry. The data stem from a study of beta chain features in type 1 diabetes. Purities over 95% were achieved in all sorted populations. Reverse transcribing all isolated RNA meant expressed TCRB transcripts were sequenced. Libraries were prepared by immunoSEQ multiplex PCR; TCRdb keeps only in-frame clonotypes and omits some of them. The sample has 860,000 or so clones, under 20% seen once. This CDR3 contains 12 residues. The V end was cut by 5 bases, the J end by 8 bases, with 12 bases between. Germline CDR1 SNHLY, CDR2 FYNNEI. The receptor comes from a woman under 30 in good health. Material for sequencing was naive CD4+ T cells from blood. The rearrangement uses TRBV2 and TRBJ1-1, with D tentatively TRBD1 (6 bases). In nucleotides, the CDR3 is TGTGCCAGCAGTCCACAGGGAAACGAAGCTTTCTTT. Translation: CASSPQGNEAFF.